This T cell receptor beta chain was captured by sequencing in a study of lymphopenia after photon versus proton radiotherapy. This CDR3 has 15 residues. The germline gives CDR1 MDHEN, CDR2 SYDVKM. V was shortened by 4 bases and J by 0 bases, with 10 bases between the two germline ends. Assay: immunoSEQ multiplex PCR; the TCRdb copy retains only in-frame clones and omits some. This table holds around 55,000 clones, around 84% found once. This chain joins TRBV28 and TRBJ1-5, with a possible D match to TRBD1 (6 bases). The input for sequencing was peripheral blood, taken from a patient treated with proton-based radiotherapy. The clonotype comes from a man between 60 and 75 years old with pancreatic cancer. DNA of the CDR3: TGTGCCAGCAGTTGGGGGCAGATTAGCAATCAGCCCCAGCATTTT. Translated: CASSWGQISNQPQHF.